The 22 T cell receptor beta chains below were found in one sample sequenced in a study of technical replicates of blood from four donors. This table comes from immunoSEQ multiplex PCR, and its TCRdb copy is limited to in-frame clones, with some not included. The sample lists approximately 90,000 clones; roughly 96% were seen once. Sequencing was performed on T cells isolated from PBMCs. The receptors stem from a human donor in good health.

V is TRBV4-1 and J is TRBJ1-1; D ambiguous. The CDR3 sequence is 14 residues long. Per the germline V gene, CDR1 is MGHRA and CDR2 is YSYEKL. V gave up 1 base and J gave up 2 bases, with 8 bases separating them. CDR3 residues: CASSQGWQNTEAFF. For the CDR3, the DNA is TGCGCCAGCAGCCAAGGGTGGCAAAACACTGAAGCTTTCTTT.

The V call is TRBV9, the J call TRBJ2-1; no reliable D call. Germline V gene lookup returns CDR1 SGDLS and CDR2 YYNGEE. The CDR3 length is 12 residues. The V end lost 4 bases, the J end lost 10 bases, and 12 bases lay between the germline ends. This CDR3 is CASSPHSREQFF. CDR3 nucleotide sequence: TGTGCCAGCAGCCCCCATTCTAGGGAGCAGTTCTTC.

The chain carries TRBV6-5 and TRBJ2-2; possibly TRBD1 for D (6 bases). Per germline, CDR1 MNHEY and CDR2 SVGAGI. The CDR3 has 16 residues. Trimming pared 3 bases from V and 1 base from J, leaving 12 bases between. The CDR3 loop is CASSYGQIQNTGELFF. For the CDR3, the DNA is TGTGCCAGCAGTTATGGACAGATACAGAACACCGGGGAGCTGTTTTTT.

The chain joins TRBV10-3 to TRBJ2-7, with 8 positions matching TRBD1. The CDR3 consists of 14 residues. Per the germline V gene, CDR1 is ENHRY and CDR2 is SYGVKD. V lost 2 bases, J lost 3 bases, and 3 bases stayed unmatched. The CDR3 DNA follows: TGTGCCATCAGTGAGATTGGACAGGGCTACGAGCAGTACTTC. Protein product: CAISEIGQGYEQYF.

V usage is TRBV30 and J usage is TRBJ2-7, with D hard to call. The germline V and J ends were trimmed by 3 bases and 1 base, with 13 bases remaining between them. There are 14 residues in the CDR3. Germline V lookup: CDR1 GTSNPN, CDR2 SVGIG (reference sequence). The CDR3 here is CAWSRVARSYEQYF. The DNA of the CDR3 is TGTGCCTGGAGCCGAGTTGCGCGGTCCTACGAGCAGTACTTC.

This clone was seen just once. This chain's CDR3 is CASTSRLQYGYTF. In nucleotides, the CDR3 is TGTGCCAGCACGTCCAGGTTGCAGTATGGCTACACCTTC. The chain combines TRBV6-5 with TRBJ1-2, with D unresolved. The CDR3 extends over 13 amino acids. Per germline, CDR1 MNHEY and CDR2 SVGAGI. V shed 7 bases and J shed 5 bases, with 14 bases lying between them.

The chain employs TRBV29-1 and TRBJ2-5; TRBD2 aligns across 7 bases. The CDR3 is 13 residues long. Trimming at V came to 6 bases and at J to 3 bases, leaving 7 bases not matched to a gene. The germline V gene encodes CDR1 SQVTM and CDR2 ANQGSEA. Here the CDR3 reads CSVLPGLKETQYF. The CDR3 DNA sequence: TGCAGCGTCTTACCGGGACTAAAAGAGACCCAGTACTTC. The whole variable domain, filled in from reference TRBV29-1 and TRBJ2-5, reads SAVISQKPSRDICQRGTSLTIQCQVDSQVTMMFWYRQQPGQSLTLIATANQGSEATYESGFVIDKFPISRPNLTFSTLTVSNMSPEDSSIYLCSVLPGLKETQYFGPGTRLLVL.

The gene calls are TRBV6-4 and TRBJ1-1; no firm D call. CDR3 length equals 14 residues. The V end was cut by 5 bases, the J end by 3 bases, with 13 bases between. Looked up from germline, CDR1 is MRHNA and CDR2 is SNTAGT. The DNA of the CDR3 is TGTGCCAGCAGTCTCGACGGGATCTACACTGAAGCTTTCTTT. Its protein is CASSLDGIYTEAFF.

The V and J genes are TRBV29-1 and TRBJ2-2; D may be TRBD2 (6 bases). Germline CDR1 and CDR2: SQVTM and ANQGSEA. The CDR3 is 13 residues long. V lost 4 bases and J 2 bases, leaving 8 bases between the germline ends. The chain's CDR3 is CSVAGTNTGELFF. The CDR3 nucleotides read TGCAGCGTTGCCGGGACTAACACCGGGGAGCTGTTTTTT.

This sequence joins TRBV2 and TRBJ2-7, with 8 nucleotides matching TRBD2. Germline loops: CDR1 SNHLY, CDR2 FYNNEI. Unmatched junction bases numbered 2, after V lost 7 bases and J lost 0 bases. The CDR3 has 13 amino acids. This CDR3 is CASTGGPSYEQYF. The CDR3 DNA reads TGTGCCAGCACGGGGGGGCCCTCCTACGAGCAGTACTTC.

The J gene is TRBJ1-1, the V gene TRBV10-1, with TRBD1 matching over 8 bases. The CDR3 contains 13 residues. V gave up 5 bases and J gave up 4 bases; unmatched junction bases: 3. Germline CDR1 and CDR2: WNHNN and SYGVQD (reference sequence). As DNA, the CDR3 is TGCGCCAGCAGTTTTACAGGGGGCACTGAAGCTTTCTTT. Translating gives CASSFTGGTEAFF.

This sequence joins TRBV9 and TRBJ2-5; 7 bases map to TRBD2. Germline V gives CDR1 SGDLS, CDR2 YYNGEE. Losses at the gene ends were 0 bases for V and 1 base for J; bases not matched to a gene: 3. The CDR3 covers 15 residues. CDR3 coding DNA: TGTGCCAGCAGCGTAGGGCTAGCGGTCCAAGAGACCCAGTACTTC. Encoded protein: CASSVGLAVQETQYF.

This clone was observed a single time. The rearrangement joins TRBV19 to TRBJ1-2; D perhaps matches TRBD1 (5 bases). Trimming stripped 5 bases from V and 4 bases from J, with 11 bases between. CDR1 LNHDA and CDR2 SQIVND come from the germline V gene (reference sequence). CDR3 length equals 13 residues. CDR3 loop: CASSEAGFYGYTF. Here the CDR3 DNA reads TGTGCCAGTAGTGAGGCAGGGTTCTATGGCTACACCTTC.

The chain is built from TRBV10-3 and TRBJ2-3, with TRBD2 matching 9 bases. Germline lookup yields CDR1 ENHRY and CDR2 SYGVKD. V shed 7 bases, J shed 4 bases, and the junction held 12 bases outside the gene matches. The CDR3 loop spans 16 amino acids. CDR3 residues: CAITRREGLSADTQYF. The CDR3 nucleotides are TGTGCCATCACCCGGCGGGAGGGCCTTTCTGCAGATACGCAGTATTTT.

The V and J genes are TRBV6-1 and TRBJ2-7; the D gene is possibly TRBD1 (5 bases). Trimming took 2 bases from V and 2 from J, leaving 7 bases between them. The CDR3 consists of 13 residues. CDR1 and CDR2 (germline): MNHNS, SASEGT. CDR3 bases: TGTGCCAGCAGTGAAACAGGCACCTACGAGCAGTACTTC. The encoded protein is CASSETGTYEQYF.

The chain employs TRBV14 and TRBJ1-4; possible D gene TRBD1, 6 bases. Between the trimmed V and J ends, which lost 3 bases and 4 bases, there was a span of 9 bases. The CDR3 has 14 amino acids. CDR1 is SGHDN, CDR2 FVKESK, per germline. CDR3 region: CASSHTGSNEKLFF. In DNA form, the CDR3 reads TGTGCCAGCAGCCATACAGGGAGTAATGAAAAACTGTTTTTT.

The genes are TRBV5-4 and TRBJ1-1, with D perhaps TRBD1 (5 bases). This CDR3 spans 14 amino acids. Per germline, CDR1 SGHNT and CDR2 YYREEE (reference sequence). V was clipped by 6 bases and J by 1 base, with 13 bases between them. The CDR3 reads CASNGQGQNTEAFF. The CDR3 DNA is TGTGCCAGCAACGGTCAGGGCCAGAACACTGAAGCTTTCTTT.

V and J are TRBV5-6 and TRBJ2-7; 9 nucleotides align to TRBD1. Germline V gene lookup returns CDR1 SGHDT and CDR2 YYEEEE. The CDR3 extends over 14 amino acids. V shed 4 bases, J shed 4 bases, and the junction held 6 bases outside the gene matches. Here the CDR3 DNA reads TGTGCCAGCAGCGGGACAGGGAATCGGTACGAGCAGTACTTC. It specifies CASSGTGNRYEQYF.

This chain links TRBV21-1 with TRBJ1-1. TRBV21-1 is marked as a pseudogene. The length of the CDR3 is 16 residues. The CDR3 sequence is CASNGIGCGENTEAFF. The CDR3 DNA follows: TGTGCCAGCAACGGGATAGGGTGTGGGGAGAACACTGAAGCTTTCTTT.

V is TRBV10-1 and J is TRBJ1-2; TRBD1 might be the D (5 bases). This CDR3 has 15 residues. Germline V gene data show CDR1 as WNHNN and CDR2 as SYGVQD (reference sequence). V gave up 0 bases and J gave up 4 bases, with 12 bases separating them. The CDR3 is CASSESAGLAYGYTF. Written as DNA, the CDR3 is TGCGCCAGCAGTGAGTCCGCGGGGCTCGCCTATGGCTACACCTTC.

The chain uses TRBV7-9 and TRBJ2-1, with TRBD2 matching 7 bases. This CDR3 spans 14 amino acids. Trimming took 7 bases from V and 5 from J; bases not matched to a gene: 8. Germline loops: CDR1 SEHNR, CDR2 FQNEAQ (reference sequence). The CDR3 DNA reads TGTGCCAGCAACCCGACTAGCTCTAACAATGAGCAGTTCTTC. Translated, it gives CASNPTSSNNEQFF. Using reference TRBV7-9 and TRBJ2-1 for the parts outside the CDR3, the full variable domain is DTGVSQNPRHKITKRGQNVTFRCDPISEHNRLYWYRQTLGQGPEFLTYFQNEAQLEKSRLLSDRFSAERPKGSFSTLEIQRTEQGDSAMYLCASNPTSSNNEQFFGPGTRLTVL.

This clone came up once. This chain connects TRBV5-8 to TRBJ1-2; D is perhaps TRBD1 (5 bases). With 4 bases removed from V and 0 bases from J, the gap between germline ends came to 13 bases. The CDR3 sequence is 15 residues long. Looked up from germline, CDR1 is SGHTS and CDR2 is YDEGEE. CDR3 in amino acids: CASSLRTLTNYGYTF. CDR3 DNA: TGTGCCAGCAGCCTCCGGACACTGACTAACTATGGCTACACCTTC.